A single T cell receptor (beta chain) is shown here with its context. From germline, CDR1 is LNHDA and CDR2 SQIVND (reference sequence). Deletions cut 6 bases from V and 6 bases from J, with 23 bases between. The CDR3 runs 16 residues. The sample comes from a study of blood T cell repertoires in COVID-19. The table came from immunoSEQ multiplex PCR; TCRdb's copy has only in-frame clones and leaves some out. The data show some 150,000 clones, roughly 80% seen once. Sequences were obtained from peripheral blood. The origin of this receptor is a man older than 75 with acute or convalescent COVID-19. V is TRBV19 and J is TRBJ1-1, with D perhaps matching TRBD1 (6 bases). CDR3 sequence reads: CASRGTTGVFLAEAFF. Here the CDR3 DNA reads TGTGCCAGTAGGGGGACAACCGGGGTTTTTTTGGCTGAAGCTTTCTTT.